This T cell receptor beta chain emerged from a study of T cells in Graves' hyperthyroidism and ophthalmopathy. Study information: Initial diagnosis, before any treatment, was when peripheral blood was collected.

Patients with uncontrolled infections, other autoimmune diseases, pregnancy or lactation were excluded. Clinical symptoms, serum thyroxine, TRAb, thyroid ultrasound and orbital computed tomography established diagnosis. This clonotype has at least ten counts. The investigators amplified TCR beta CDR3 regions from RNA transcripts. TCR CDR3 underwent first-round RT-PCR with the HTBI primer set. TCRdb analysed the multiplex PCR reads with MiXCR anew, one entry per CDR3 protein. The sample yields about 640,000 distinct CDR3 sequences, less than 25% seen once. The V gene's germline CDR1 is MDHEN and CDR2 SYDVKM. The germline V and J ends were trimmed by 7 bases and 0 bases, with 12 bases remaining between them. The CDR3 runs 14 residues.

The chain links TRBV28 to TRBJ1-1; no firm D call. Source material: blood. The origin of this receptor is a man aged 25 to 40 with Graves' ophthalmopathy. This CDR3 is CASTNSNMNTEAFF. The CDR3 DNA is TGTGCCAGCACAAACAGTAACATGAACACTGAAGCTTTCTTT. Using reference TRBV28 and TRBJ1-1 for the parts outside the CDR3, the full variable domain is DVKVTQSSRYLVKRTGEKVFLECVQDMDHENMFWYRQDPGLGLRLIYFSYDVKMKEKGDIPEGYSVSREKKERFSLILESASTNQTSMYLCASTNSNMNTEAFFGQGTRLTVV.